This T cell receptor (beta chain) was obtained from a study of T cell clonotyping in hematopoietic cell transplantation. General study results and limits: Pathologically expanded recipient clonotypes increased progressively from day 30 to day 180 as diversity fell.

Germline V gene sequence: CDR1 MNHEY, CDR2 SMNVEV (reference sequence). The V and J ends lost 3 bases and 4 bases, in that order; junction bases with no gene match: 4. This CDR3 has 15 residues. Libraries were prepared by immunoSEQ multiplex PCR; TCRdb keeps only in-frame clonotypes and omits some of them. This table holds tens of thousands of clones, around 96% found once. Time point reported: recipient sample about 28 days before transplant, after cytoreduction. Samples: about 28 days before transplant, then days 30, 100 and 180 after. As for this clone: Its cognate antigen is unknown.

This clonotype originated in a woman aged 50 to 60 with acute myeloid leukemia. Some clones in this sample may be carry-over from other donors' samples. The specimen comprised peripheral blood mononuclear cells, sampled before stem cell transplant. This rearrangement joins TRBV27 to TRBJ2-1, with 9 bases identical to TRBD2. Written as DNA, the CDR3 is TGTGCCAGCAGTTTGACTAGCGGAAGTTACAATGAGCAGTTCTTC. Protein product: CASSLTSGSYNEQFF.